These 6 T cell receptor beta chains were sequenced from one sample in a study of beta chain features in type 1 diabetes. Of the isolated RNA, all was reverse transcribed, and so the sequenced material was expressed TCRB transcripts. The table came from immunoSEQ multiplex PCR; TCRdb's copy has only in-frame clones and leaves some out. The sample includes over 300,000 clones, approximately 8% of them seen just once. The sample comprised central memory CD4+ T cells from blood. Receptor source: a woman aged 18-30 years in good health.

This clone was recorded a few times. This chain connects TRBV19 to TRBJ2-7; 9 bases are shared with TRBD1. Per the germline V gene, CDR1 is LNHDA and CDR2 is SQIVND (reference sequence). J gave up 4 bases and V 6 bases, and 7 bases lay outside the gene matches. CDR3 length equals 14 residues. Here the CDR3 reads CASSRLDRGYEQYF. CDR3 coding DNA: TGTGCCAGTAGCCGCCTGGACAGGGGTTACGAGCAGTACTTC. Drawing the rest from reference TRBV19 and TRBJ2-7, the complete variable domain is DGGITQSPKYLFRKEGQNVTLSCEQNLNHDAMYWYRQDPGQGLRLIYYSQIVNDFQKGDIAEGYSVSREKKESFPLTVTSAQKNPTAFYLCASSRLDRGYEQYFGPGTRLTVT.

This chain uses TRBV2 with TRBJ1-3; D not resolved. The V gene's germline CDR1 is SNHLY and CDR2 FYNNEI. This CDR3 is built from 11 residues. V was clipped by 5 bases and J by 9 bases, with 8 bases between them. The CDR3 here is CASSLSGTIYF. CDR3 nucleotides: TGTGCCAGCAGTTTGTCGGGCACCATATATTTT.

The sample holds a few counts of this clone. V is TRBV5-6 and J is TRBJ1-2; tentative D call: TRBD1 (5 bases). Looked up from germline, CDR1 is SGHDT and CDR2 is YYEEEE. With 0 bases removed from V and 4 bases from J, the gap between germline ends came to 10 bases. The CDR3 sequence is 14 residues long. The CDR3 region is CASSLVRGAYGYTF. The CDR3 nucleotides are TGTGCCAGCAGCTTGGTGAGGGGCGCCTATGGCTACACCTTC.

This clone was picked up a small number of times. The chain employs TRBV7-9 and TRBJ1-4; D may be TRBD1 (6 bases). This CDR3 is 14 amino acids long. CDR1 is SEHNR and CDR2 is FQNEAQ in the germline V gene (reference sequence). The germline V and J ends were trimmed by 1 base and 8 bases, with 11 bases remaining between them. The CDR3, as DNA: TGTGCCAGCAGCTTAGGGCAGGGGAGCGAAAAACTGTTTTTT. This translates into CASSLGQGSEKLFF.

This chain joins TRBV4-2 and TRBJ2-7, with D hard to call. The CDR3 is 18 residues long. Germline lookup yields CDR1 LGHNA and CDR2 YNFKEQ. V was trimmed by 1 base and J by 0 bases, leaving 19 bases between them. The CDR3 bases are TGTGCCAGCAGCCAAGGTCCGTTAGCTTCTTACAGCTCCTACGAGCAGTACTTC. Translated, it gives CASSQGPLASYSSYEQYF.

V gene TRBV7-2 combines with J gene TRBJ1-5, with 7 bases fitting TRBD1. This CDR3 spans 14 amino acids. Germline loops: CDR1 SGHTA, CDR2 FQGNSA. Germline trimming cut 2 bases from V and 5 bases from J; bases unmatched to any gene: 3. CDR3 protein: CASSLQGVDQPQHF. CDR3 bases: TGTGCCAGCAGCTTACAGGGGGTGGATCAGCCCCAGCATTTT.